This T cell receptor beta chain was recorded in a study of blood T cell repertoires in COVID-19. Study as a whole: Acute and convalescent COVID-19 specimens originated in the United States, Italy and Spain.

Germline V CDR1 and CDR2: SGHVS, FQNEAQ. The CDR3 runs 16 residues. V lost 5 bases, J lost 3 bases, and 17 bases lay in between. Libraries were prepared by immunoSEQ multiplex PCR; TCRdb keeps only in-frame clonotypes and omits some of them. The data show about 130,000 clones, with less than 90% seen just once and 12% held by the top ten. The source is a woman aged 25 to 45 who had recovered from COVID-19. What was sequenced was peripheral blood. V is TRBV7-8 and J is TRBJ1-5, with D tentatively TRBD1 (5 bases). CDR3 nucleotides: TGTGCCAGCAGCCCGCGGGACGGCCCACTCAATCAGCCCCAGCATTTT. Its translation is CASSPRDGPLNQPQHF.